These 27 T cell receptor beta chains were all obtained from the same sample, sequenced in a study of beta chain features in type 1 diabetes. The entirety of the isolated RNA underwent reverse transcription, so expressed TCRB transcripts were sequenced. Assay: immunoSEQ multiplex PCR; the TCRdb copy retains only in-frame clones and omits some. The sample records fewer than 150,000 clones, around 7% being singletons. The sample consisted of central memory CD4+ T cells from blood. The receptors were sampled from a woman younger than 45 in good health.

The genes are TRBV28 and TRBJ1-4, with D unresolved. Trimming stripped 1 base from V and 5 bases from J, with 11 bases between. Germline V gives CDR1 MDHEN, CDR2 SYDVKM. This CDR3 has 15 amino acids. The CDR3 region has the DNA TGTGCCAGCAGTTTATTCGGAGCGGGGAATGAAAAACTGTTTTTT. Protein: CASSLFGAGNEKLFF.

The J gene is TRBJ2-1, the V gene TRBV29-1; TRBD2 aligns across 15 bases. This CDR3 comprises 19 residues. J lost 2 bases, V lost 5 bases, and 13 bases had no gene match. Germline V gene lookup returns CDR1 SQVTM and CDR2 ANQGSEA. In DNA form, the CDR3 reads TGCAGCGTTCAACCGGGACACAGGACTAGCGGGAGGGCCTACAATGAGCAGTTCTTC. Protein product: CSVQPGHRTSGRAYNEQFF.

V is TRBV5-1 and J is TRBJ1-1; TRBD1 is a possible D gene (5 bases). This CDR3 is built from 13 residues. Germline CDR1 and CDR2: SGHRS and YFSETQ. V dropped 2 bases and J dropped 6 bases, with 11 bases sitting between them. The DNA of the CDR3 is TGCGCCAGCAGCTTCGGGGGGACCTCTGAAGCTTTCTTT. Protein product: CASSFGGTSEAFF. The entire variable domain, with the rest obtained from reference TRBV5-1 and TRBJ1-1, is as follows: KAGVTQTPRYLIKTRGQQVTLSCSPISGHRSVSWYQQTPGQGLQFLFEYFSETQRNKGNFPGRFSGRQFSNSRSEMNVSTLELGDSALYLCASSFGGTSEAFFGQGTRLTVV.

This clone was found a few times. CDR3: CASSAEGPRVEKLFF. CDR3 DNA: TGTGCCAGCAGCGCGGAGGGTCCCCGAGTCGAAAAACTGTTTTTT. The rearrangement joins TRBV7-2 to TRBJ1-4, with D hard to call. CDR1 and CDR2 (germline): SGHTA, FQGNSA. The CDR3 contains 15 residues. Trimming shortened V by 5 bases and J by 8 bases, and 18 bases separated the two germline ends.

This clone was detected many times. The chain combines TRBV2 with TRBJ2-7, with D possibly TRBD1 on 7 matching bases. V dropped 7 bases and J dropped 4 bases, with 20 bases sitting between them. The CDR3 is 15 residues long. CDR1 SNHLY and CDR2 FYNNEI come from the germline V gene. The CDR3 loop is CASTRGDPLKYEQYF. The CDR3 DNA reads TGTGCCAGCACCAGGGGGGATCCCCTTAAGTACGAGCAGTACTTC.

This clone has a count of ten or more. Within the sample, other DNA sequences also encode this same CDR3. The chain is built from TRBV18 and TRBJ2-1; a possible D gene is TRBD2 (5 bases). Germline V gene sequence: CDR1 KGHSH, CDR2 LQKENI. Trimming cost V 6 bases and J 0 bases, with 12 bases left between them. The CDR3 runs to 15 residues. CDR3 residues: CASSPTRSSYNEQFF. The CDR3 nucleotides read TGTGCCAGCTCTCCTACTAGGAGCTCCTACAATGAGCAGTTCTTC.

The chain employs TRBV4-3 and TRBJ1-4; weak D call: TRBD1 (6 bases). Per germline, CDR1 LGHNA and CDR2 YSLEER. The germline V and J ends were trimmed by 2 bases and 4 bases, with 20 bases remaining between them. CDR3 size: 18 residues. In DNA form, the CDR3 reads TGCGCCAGCAGCCAAAACCCCGCGGGGGCGCGAGGTAATGAAAAACTGTTTTTT. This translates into CASSQNPAGARGNEKLFF.

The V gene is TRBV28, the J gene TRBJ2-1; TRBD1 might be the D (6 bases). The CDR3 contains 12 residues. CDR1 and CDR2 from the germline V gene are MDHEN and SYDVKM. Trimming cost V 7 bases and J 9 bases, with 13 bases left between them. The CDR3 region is CASNNRVREQFF. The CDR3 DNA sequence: TGTGCCAGCAATAACAGGGTCCGTGAGCAGTTCTTC.

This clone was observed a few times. CDR3 region: CASSLETGTSSYEQYF. CDR3 nucleotides: TGTGCCAGCAGCTTGGAAACAGGAACGTCCTCCTACGAGCAGTACTTC. The chain employs TRBV5-6 and TRBJ2-7; tentatively, D is TRBD1 (5 bases). Deletions cut 0 bases from V and 0 bases from J, with 13 bases between. Per germline, CDR1 SGHDT and CDR2 YYEEEE. The CDR3 spans 16 residues.

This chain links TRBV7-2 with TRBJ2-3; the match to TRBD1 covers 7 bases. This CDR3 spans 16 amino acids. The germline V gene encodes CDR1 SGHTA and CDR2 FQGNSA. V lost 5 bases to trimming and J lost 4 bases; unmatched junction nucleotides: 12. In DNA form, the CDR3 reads TGTGCCAGCAGCCACGAGGGACAGAGAAGGGCAGATACGCAGTATTTT. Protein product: CASSHEGQRRADTQYF.

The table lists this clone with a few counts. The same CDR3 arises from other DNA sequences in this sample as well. The chain's CDR3 is CASSLGQNTEAFF. The CDR3 nucleotides read TGTGCCAGCAGCCTGGGACAGAACACTGAAGCTTTCTTT. The chain combines TRBV7-2 with TRBJ1-1; perhaps TRBD1 as D (6 bases). V lost 5 bases and J 1 base, leaving 8 bases between the germline ends. Germline CDR1 and CDR2: SGHTA and FQGNSA. This CDR3 region has 13 residues.

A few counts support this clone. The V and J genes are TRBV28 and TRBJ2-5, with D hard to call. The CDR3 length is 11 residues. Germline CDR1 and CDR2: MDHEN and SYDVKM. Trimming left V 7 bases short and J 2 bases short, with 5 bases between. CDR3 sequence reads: CASTRQETQYF. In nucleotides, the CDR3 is TGTGCCAGCACCAGACAAGAGACCCAGTACTTC.

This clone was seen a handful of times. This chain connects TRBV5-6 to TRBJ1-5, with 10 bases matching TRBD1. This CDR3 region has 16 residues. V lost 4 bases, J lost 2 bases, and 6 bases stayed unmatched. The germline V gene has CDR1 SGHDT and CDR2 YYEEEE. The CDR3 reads CASSRRDRGGNQPQHF. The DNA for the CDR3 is TGTGCCAGCAGCCGACGGGACAGGGGCGGCAATCAGCCCCAGCATTTT.

This chain's CDR3 is CASSLDSGRDQPQHF. The CDR3 nucleotides read TGCGCCAGCAGCCTTGACAGTGGAAGGGATCAGCCCCAGCATTTT. This rearrangement joins TRBV4-1 to TRBJ1-5, with D possibly matching TRBD1 (5 bases). V was trimmed by 4 bases and J by 5 bases, leaving 15 bases between them. The length of the CDR3 is 15 residues. Germline V gene lookup returns CDR1 MGHRA and CDR2 YSYEKL.

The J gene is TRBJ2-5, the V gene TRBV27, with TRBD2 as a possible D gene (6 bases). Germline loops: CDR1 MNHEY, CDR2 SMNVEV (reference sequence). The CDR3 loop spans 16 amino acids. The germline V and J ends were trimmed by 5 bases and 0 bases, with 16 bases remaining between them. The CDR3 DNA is TGTGCCAGCAGTCTATTTGGGAGGTTGGACCAAGAGACCCAGTACTTC. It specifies CASSLFGRLDQETQYF.

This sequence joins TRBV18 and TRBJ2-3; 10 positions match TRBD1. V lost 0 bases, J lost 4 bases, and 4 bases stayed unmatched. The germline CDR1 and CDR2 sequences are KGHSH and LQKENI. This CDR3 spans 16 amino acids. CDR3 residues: CASSPPATGGADTQYF. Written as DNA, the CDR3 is TGTGCCAGCTCACCACCTGCGACAGGGGGCGCAGATACGCAGTATTTT.

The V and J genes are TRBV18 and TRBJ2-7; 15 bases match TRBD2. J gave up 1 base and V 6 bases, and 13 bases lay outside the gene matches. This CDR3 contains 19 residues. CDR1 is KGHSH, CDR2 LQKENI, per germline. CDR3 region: CASSRIESGLAGGSYEQYF. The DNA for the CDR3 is TGTGCCAGCTCCCGAATCGAATCGGGACTAGCGGGAGGTTCCTACGAGCAGTACTTC.

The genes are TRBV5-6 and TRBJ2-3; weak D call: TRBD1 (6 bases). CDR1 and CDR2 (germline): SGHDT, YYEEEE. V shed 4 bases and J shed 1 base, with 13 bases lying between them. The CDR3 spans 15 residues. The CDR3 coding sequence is TGTGCCAGCAGCCGTGGGGCAGGGGGCACAGATACGCAGTATTTT. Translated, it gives CASSRGAGGTDTQYF.

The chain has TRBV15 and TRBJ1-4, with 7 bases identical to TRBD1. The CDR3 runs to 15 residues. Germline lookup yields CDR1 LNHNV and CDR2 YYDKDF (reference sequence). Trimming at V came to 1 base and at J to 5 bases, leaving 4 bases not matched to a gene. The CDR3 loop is CATSRAGQRNEKLFF. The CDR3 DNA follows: TGTGCCACCAGCAGAGCGGGACAGAGGAATGAAAAACTGTTTTTT.

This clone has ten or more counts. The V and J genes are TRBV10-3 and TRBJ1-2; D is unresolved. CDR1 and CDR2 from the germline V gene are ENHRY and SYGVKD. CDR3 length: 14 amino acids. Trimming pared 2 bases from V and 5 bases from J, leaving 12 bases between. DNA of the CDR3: TGTGCCATCAGTGAGAGTAACCTCGGGTATGGCTACACCTTC. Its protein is CAISESNLGYGYTF.

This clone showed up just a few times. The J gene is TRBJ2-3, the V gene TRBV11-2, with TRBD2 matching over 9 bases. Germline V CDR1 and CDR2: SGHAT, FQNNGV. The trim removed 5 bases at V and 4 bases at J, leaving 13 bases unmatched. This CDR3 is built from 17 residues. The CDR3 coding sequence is TGTGCCAGCAGCCAAGATCAACTAGCGGGTACCTCAGATACGCAGTATTTT. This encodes CASSQDQLAGTSDTQYF.

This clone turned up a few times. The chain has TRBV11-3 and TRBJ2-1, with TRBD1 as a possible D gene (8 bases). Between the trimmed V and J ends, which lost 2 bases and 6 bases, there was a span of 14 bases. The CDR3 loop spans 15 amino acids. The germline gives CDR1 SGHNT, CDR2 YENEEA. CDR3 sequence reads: CASSLSHRGGNEQFF. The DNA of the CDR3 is TGTGCCAGCAGCTTATCACACAGGGGGGGCAATGAGCAGTTCTTC.

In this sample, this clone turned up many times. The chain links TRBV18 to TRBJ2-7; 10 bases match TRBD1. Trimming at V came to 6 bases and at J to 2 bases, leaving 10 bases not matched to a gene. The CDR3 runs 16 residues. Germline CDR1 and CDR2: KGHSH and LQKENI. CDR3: CASSSPGGQGAYEQYF. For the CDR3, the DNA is TGTGCCAGCTCGTCTCCCGGCGGACAGGGGGCCTACGAGCAGTACTTC.

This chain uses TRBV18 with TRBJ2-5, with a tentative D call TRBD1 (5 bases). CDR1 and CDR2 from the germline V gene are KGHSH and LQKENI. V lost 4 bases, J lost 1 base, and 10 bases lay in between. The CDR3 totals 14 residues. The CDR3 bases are TGTGCCAGCTCACGTAGACAGTTCCAAGAGACCCAGTACTTC. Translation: CASSRRQFQETQYF. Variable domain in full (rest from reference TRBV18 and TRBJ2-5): NAGVMQNPRHLVRRRGQEARLRCSPMKGHSHVYWYRQLPEEGLKFMVYLQKENIIDESGMPKERFSAEFPKEGPSILRIQQVVRGDSAAYFCASSRRQFQETQYFGPGTRLLVL.

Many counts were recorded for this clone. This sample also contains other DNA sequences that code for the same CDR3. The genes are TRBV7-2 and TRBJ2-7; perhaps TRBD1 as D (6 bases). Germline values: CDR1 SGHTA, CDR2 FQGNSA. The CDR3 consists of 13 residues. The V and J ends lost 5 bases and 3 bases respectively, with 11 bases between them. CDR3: CASSQTRGYEQYF. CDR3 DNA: TGTGCCAGCAGCCAAACCAGGGGCTACGAGCAGTACTTC. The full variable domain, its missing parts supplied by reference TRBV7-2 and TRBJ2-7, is GAGVSQSPSNKVTEKGKDVELRCDPISGHTALYWYRQSLGQGLEFLIYFQGNSAPDKSGLPSDRFSAERTGGSVSTLTIQRTQQEDSAVYLCASSQTRGYEQYFGPGTRLTVT.

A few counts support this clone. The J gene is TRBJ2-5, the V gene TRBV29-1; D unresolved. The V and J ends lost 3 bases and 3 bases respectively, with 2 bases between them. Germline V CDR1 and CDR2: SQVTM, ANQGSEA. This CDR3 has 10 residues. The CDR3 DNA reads TGCAGCGTTGACGAAGAGACCCAGTACTTC. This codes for CSVDEETQYF. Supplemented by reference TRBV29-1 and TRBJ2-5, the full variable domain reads SAVISQKPSRDICQRGTSLTIQCQVDSQVTMMFWYRQQPGQSLTLIATANQGSEATYESGFVIDKFPISRPNLTFSTLTVSNMSPEDSSIYLCSVDEETQYFGPGTRLLVL.

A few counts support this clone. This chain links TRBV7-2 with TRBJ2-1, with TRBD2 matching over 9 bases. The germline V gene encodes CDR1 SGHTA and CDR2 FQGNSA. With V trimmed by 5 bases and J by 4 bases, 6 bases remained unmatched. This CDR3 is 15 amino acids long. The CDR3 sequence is CASSGTTSGYNEQFF. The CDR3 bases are TGTGCCAGCAGCGGAACGACTAGCGGTTACAATGAGCAGTTCTTC.